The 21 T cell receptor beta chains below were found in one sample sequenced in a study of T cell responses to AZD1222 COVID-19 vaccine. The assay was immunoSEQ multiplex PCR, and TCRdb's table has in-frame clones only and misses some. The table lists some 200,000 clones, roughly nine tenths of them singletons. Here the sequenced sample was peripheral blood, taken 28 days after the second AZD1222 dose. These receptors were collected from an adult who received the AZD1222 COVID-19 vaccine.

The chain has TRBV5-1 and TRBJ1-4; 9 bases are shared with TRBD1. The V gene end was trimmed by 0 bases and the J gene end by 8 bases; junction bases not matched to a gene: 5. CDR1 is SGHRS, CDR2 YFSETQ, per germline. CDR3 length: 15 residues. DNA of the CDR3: TGCGCCAGCAGCTTGGCCGGGACAGGGCTAGAAAAACTGTTTTTT. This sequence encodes CASSLAGTGLEKLFF.

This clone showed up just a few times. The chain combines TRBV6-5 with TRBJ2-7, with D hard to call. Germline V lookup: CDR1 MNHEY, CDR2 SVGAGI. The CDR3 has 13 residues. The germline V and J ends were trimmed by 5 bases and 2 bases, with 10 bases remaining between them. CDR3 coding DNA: TGTGCCAGCAGTCAGATTGAGACCTACGAGCAGTACTTC. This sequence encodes CASSQIETYEQYF.

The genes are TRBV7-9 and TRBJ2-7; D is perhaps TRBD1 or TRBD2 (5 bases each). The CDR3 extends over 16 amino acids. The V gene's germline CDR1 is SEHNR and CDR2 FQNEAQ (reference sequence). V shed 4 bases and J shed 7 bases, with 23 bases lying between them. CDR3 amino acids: CASSSDLSGALGEQYF. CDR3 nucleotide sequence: TGTGCCAGCAGCTCCGATTTGTCCGGGGCCCTCGGGGAGCAGTACTTC.

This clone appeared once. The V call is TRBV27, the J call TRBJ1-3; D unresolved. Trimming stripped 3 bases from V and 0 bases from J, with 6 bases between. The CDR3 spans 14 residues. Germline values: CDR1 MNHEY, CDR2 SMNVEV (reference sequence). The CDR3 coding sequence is TGTGCCAGCAGTTTCTCTTTCTCTGGAAACACCATATATTTT. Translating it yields CASSFSFSGNTIYF.

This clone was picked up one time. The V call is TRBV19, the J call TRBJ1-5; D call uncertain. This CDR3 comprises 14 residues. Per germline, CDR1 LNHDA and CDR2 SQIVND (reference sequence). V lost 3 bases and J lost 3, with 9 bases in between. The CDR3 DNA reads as TGTGCCAGTAGTATCCGGGGTACCAATCAGCCCCAGCATTTT. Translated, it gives CASSIRGTNQPQHF.

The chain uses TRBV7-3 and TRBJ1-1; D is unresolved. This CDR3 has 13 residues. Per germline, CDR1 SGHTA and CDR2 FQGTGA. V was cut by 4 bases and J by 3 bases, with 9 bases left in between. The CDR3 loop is CASSSKWDTEAFF. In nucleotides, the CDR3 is TGTGCCAGCAGCTCCAAGTGGGACACTGAAGCTTTCTTT.

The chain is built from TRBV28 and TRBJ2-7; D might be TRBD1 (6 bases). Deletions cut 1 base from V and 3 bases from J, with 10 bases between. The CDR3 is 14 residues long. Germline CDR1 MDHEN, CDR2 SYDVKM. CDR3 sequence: CASSLSRGRYEQYF. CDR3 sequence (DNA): TGTGCCAGCAGTTTATCCAGGGGTCGCTACGAGCAGTACTTC. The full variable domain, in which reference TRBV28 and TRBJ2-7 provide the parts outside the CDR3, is DVKVTQSSRYLVKRTGEKVFLECVQDMDHENMFWYRQDPGLGLRLIYFSYDVKMKEKGDIPEGYSVSREKKERFSLILESASTNQTSMYLCASSLSRGRYEQYFGPGTRLTVT.

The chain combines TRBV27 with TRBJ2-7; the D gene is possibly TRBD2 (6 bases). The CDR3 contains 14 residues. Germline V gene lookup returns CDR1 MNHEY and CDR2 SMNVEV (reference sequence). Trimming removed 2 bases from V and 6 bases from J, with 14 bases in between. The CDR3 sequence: CASSLPGIGGEQYF. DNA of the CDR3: TGTGCCAGCAGTTTACCAGGGATCGGGGGCGAGCAGTACTTC.

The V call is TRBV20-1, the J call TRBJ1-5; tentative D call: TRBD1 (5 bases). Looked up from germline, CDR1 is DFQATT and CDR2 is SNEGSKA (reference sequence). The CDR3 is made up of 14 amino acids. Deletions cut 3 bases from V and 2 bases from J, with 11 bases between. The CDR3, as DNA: TGCAGTGCTAGTCTTACAGGTCGCAATCAGCCCCAGCATTTT. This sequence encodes CSASLTGRNQPQHF.

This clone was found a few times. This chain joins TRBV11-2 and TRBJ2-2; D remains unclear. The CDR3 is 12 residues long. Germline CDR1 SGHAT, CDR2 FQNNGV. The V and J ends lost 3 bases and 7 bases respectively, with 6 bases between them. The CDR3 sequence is CASSFTDGELFF. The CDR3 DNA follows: TGTGCCAGCAGCTTTACGGACGGGGAGCTGTTTTTT.

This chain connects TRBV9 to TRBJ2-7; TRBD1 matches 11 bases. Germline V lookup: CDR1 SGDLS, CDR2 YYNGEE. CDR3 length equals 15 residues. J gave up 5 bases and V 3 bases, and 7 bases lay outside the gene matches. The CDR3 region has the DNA TGTGCCAGCAGCGGACCGGACAGGGGGCGGCACGAGCAGTACTTC. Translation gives CASSGPDRGRHEQYF.

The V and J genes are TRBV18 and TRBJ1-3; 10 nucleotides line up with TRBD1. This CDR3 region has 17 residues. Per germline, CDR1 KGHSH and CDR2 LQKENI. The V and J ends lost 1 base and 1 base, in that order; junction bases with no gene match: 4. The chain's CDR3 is CASSPRPGQGSGNTIYF. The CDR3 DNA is TGTGCCAGCTCACCACGGCCGGGACAGGGGTCTGGAAACACCATATATTTT.

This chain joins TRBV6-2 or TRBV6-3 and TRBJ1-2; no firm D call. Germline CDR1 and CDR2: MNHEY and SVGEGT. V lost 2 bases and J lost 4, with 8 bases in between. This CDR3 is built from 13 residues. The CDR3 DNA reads TGTGCCAGCAGTTACGGCCTGTCCTATGGCTACACCTTC. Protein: CASSYGLSYGYTF.

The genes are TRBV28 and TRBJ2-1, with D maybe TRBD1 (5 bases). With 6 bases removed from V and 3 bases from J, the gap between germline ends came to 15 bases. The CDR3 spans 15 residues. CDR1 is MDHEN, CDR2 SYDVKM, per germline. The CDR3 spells CASRRRTPRYNEQFF. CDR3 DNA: TGTGCCAGCAGACGTAGGACACCACGCTACAATGAGCAGTTCTTC.

The CDR3 is CAISGTGPNQPQHF. The CDR3 DNA follows: TGTGCCATCAGTGGGACAGGGCCCAATCAGCCCCAGCATTTT. The rearrangement joins TRBV10-3 to TRBJ1-5, with 8 bases matching TRBD1. J gave up 3 bases and V 4 bases, and 2 bases lay outside the gene matches. Germline V gene data show CDR1 as ENHRY and CDR2 as SYGVKD. The CDR3 extends over 14 amino acids.

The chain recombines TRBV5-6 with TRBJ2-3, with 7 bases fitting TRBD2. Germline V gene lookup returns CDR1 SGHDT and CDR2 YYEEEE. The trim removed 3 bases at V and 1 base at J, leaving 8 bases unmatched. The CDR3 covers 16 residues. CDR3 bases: TGTGCCAGCAGCTCCCCGGCGGGAGTGGGCACAGATACGCAGTATTTT. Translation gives CASSSPAGVGTDTQYF.

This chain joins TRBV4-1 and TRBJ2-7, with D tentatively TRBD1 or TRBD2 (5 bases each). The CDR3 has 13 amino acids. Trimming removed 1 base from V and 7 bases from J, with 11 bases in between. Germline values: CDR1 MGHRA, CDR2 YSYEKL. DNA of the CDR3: TGCGCCAGCAGCCAAGGAGGGGTGAGTGAGCAGTACTTC. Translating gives CASSQGGVSEQYF.

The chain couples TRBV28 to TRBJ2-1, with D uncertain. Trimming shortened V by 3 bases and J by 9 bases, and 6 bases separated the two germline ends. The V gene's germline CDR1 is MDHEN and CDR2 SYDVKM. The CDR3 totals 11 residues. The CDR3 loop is CASSFGSEQFF. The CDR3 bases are TGTGCCAGCAGTTTTGGATCTGAGCAGTTCTTC.

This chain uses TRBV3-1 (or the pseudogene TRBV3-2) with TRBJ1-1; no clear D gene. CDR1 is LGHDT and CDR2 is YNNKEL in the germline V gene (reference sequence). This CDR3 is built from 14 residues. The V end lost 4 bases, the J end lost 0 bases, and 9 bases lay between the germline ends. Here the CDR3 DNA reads TGTGCCAGCAGCCCTCCAACCATGAACACTGAAGCTTTCTTT. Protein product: CASSPPTMNTEAFF.

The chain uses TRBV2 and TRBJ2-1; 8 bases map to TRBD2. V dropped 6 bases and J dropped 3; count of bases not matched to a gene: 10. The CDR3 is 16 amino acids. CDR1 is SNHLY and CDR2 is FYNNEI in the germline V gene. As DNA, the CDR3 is TGTGCCAGCAGGGGGTTAACTAGCGGAAACTACAATGAGCAGTTCTTC. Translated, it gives CASRGLTSGNYNEQFF.

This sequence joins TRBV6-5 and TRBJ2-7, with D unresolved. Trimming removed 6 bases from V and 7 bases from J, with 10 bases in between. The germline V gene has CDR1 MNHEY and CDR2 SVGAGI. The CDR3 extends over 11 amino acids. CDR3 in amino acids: CASRTSEEQYF. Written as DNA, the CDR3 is TGTGCCAGCAGGACGAGCGAGGAGCAGTACTTC.